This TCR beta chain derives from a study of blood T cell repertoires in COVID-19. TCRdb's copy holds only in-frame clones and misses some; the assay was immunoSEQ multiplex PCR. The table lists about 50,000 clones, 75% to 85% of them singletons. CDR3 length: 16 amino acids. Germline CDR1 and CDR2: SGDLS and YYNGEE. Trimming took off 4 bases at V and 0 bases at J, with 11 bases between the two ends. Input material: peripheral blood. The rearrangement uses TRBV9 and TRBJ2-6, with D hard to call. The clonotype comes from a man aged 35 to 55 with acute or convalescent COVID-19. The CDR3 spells CASSPDLSSGANVLTF. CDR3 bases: TGTGCCAGCAGCCCCGACTTAAGCTCTGGGGCCAACGTCCTGACTTTC.